A single sample is the source of the 17 T cell receptor beta chains below, sequenced in a study of control samples from healthy donors and cancer patients. Assay: immunoSEQ multiplex PCR; the TCRdb copy retains only in-frame clones and omits some. The profile shows about 98,000 clones, approximately 82% of them singletons. Sequencing used blood. Receptor source: a man aged 55 to 70 in good health.

This sequence joins TRBV30 and TRBJ1-1; D not resolved. Looked up from germline, CDR1 is GTSNPN and CDR2 is SVGIG (reference sequence). The V gene lost 0 bases and the J gene lost 7 bases, with 12 bases spanning the gap. The CDR3 is 13 residues long. CDR3 DNA: TGTGCCTGGAGTGTACGGGAGGTGGGTGAAGCTTTCTTT. It yields the protein CAWSVREVGEAFF.

V and J are TRBV9 and TRBJ2-1; no definite D call. The germline V and J ends were trimmed by 0 bases and 5 bases, with 12 bases remaining between them. Per the germline V gene, CDR1 is SGDLS and CDR2 is YYNGEE. The CDR3 has 15 amino acids. The CDR3 DNA reads as TGTGCCAGCAGCGTAGATATAGGCTTCAACAATGAGCAGTTCTTC. Amino acid sequence: CASSVDIGFNNEQFF.

This chain links TRBV5-1 with TRBJ1-1; the D gene is possibly TRBD1 (6 bases). V was cut by 4 bases and J by 5 bases, with 21 bases left in between. The CDR3 runs to 16 residues. From germline, CDR1 is SGHRS and CDR2 YFSETQ. The CDR3 region has the DNA TGCGCCAGCAGCCCCGGGGGGCAAAGCTGGGATACTGAAGCTTTCTTT. Protein: CASSPGGQSWDTEAFF.

This chain uses TRBV3-1 (or the pseudogene TRBV3-2) with TRBJ1-1, with TRBD1 as a possible D gene (5 bases). Trimming took 4 bases from V and 6 from J, leaving 15 bases between them. Germline V gene data show CDR1 as LGHDT and CDR2 as YNNKEL (reference sequence). The CDR3 runs to 14 residues. The CDR3 DNA reads TGTGCCAGCAGCCCCCAGGGCGGACTAGCTGAAGCTTTCTTT. Translated: CASSPQGGLAEAFF.

V gene TRBV2 combines with J gene TRBJ2-1, with TRBD2 matching 10 bases. Trimming at V came to 6 bases and at J to 4 bases, leaving 15 bases not matched to a gene. The CDR3 runs 18 residues. CDR1 is SNHLY and CDR2 is FYNNEI in the germline V gene. CDR3 amino acids: CASRPIAGGGPLYNEQFF. In DNA, the CDR3 is TGTGCCAGCAGACCCATAGCGGGGGGAGGTCCCCTATACAATGAGCAGTTCTTC.

The chain has TRBV15 and TRBJ1-5; D unresolved. V lost 0 bases and J lost 7, with 4 bases in between. The CDR3 covers 12 residues. Germline-derived CDR1 and CDR2 are LNHNV and YYDKDF (reference sequence). The CDR3 loop reads CATSRDYQPQHF. Here the CDR3 DNA reads TGTGCCACCAGCAGAGATTACCAGCCCCAGCATTTT.

The chain is built from TRBV6-4 and TRBJ1-5; tentatively, D is TRBD1 (6 bases). Deletions cut 6 bases from V and 0 bases from J, with 12 bases between. This CDR3 contains 15 residues. From germline, CDR1 is MRHNA and CDR2 SNTAGT. The CDR3 protein is CASRGQHNSNQPQHF. As DNA, the CDR3 is TGTGCCAGCAGAGGACAGCATAATAGCAATCAGCCCCAGCATTTT.

This clone was picked up one time. The chain's CDR3 is CASSYSAGYEQYF. The DNA of the CDR3 is TGTGCCAGCAGTTATTCGGCGGGCTACGAGCAGTACTTC. V usage is TRBV27 and J usage is TRBJ2-7; D might be TRBD2 (5 bases). V was clipped by 4 bases and J by 3 bases, with 10 bases between them. The CDR3 loop spans 13 amino acids. The V gene's germline CDR1 is MNHEY and CDR2 SMNVEV (reference sequence).

The chain employs TRBV6-5 and TRBJ1-4, with no clear D. The V end lost 7 bases, the J end lost 7 bases, and 19 bases lay between the germline ends. Germline CDR1 is MNHEY and CDR2 is SVGAGI. The CDR3 totals 15 residues. The CDR3 region is CASNERTEGGEKLFF. The CDR3 region has the DNA TGTGCCAGCAACGAGCGTACCGAGGGCGGTGAAAAACTGTTTTTT.

This chain joins TRBV27 and TRBJ2-1; the match to TRBD2 covers 11 bases. The CDR3 spans 17 residues. Trimming cost V 5 bases and J 2 bases; bases outside gene matches: 8. The germline V gene encodes CDR1 MNHEY and CDR2 SMNVEV (reference sequence). The CDR3 protein is CASSLGTSGPTYNEQFF. In DNA form, the CDR3 reads TGTGCCAGCAGTCTAGGGACTAGCGGACCGACCTACAATGAGCAGTTCTTC.

This clone was observed a few times. The J gene is TRBJ1-2, the V gene TRBV3-1 (or the pseudogene TRBV3-2), with D possibly matching TRBD1 (5 bases). The V gene lost 3 bases and the J gene lost 4 bases, with 15 bases spanning the gap. The CDR3 length is 15 residues. CDR1 is LGHDT and CDR2 is YNNKEL in the germline V gene (reference sequence). CDR3 sequence reads: CASSHGAGLSYGYTF. CDR3 DNA sequence: TGTGCCAGCAGCCATGGGGCAGGGTTGAGCTATGGCTACACCTTC.

The V and J genes are TRBV30 and TRBJ2-5; the D gene could be TRBD1 or TRBD2 (5 bases each). Trimming took 4 bases from V and 5 from J, leaving 20 bases between them. The CDR3 has 15 residues. Germline V gene sequence: CDR1 GTSNPN, CDR2 SVGIG (reference sequence). CDR3 region: CAWTVGRGEGETQYF. The CDR3 nucleotides are TGTGCCTGGACCGTTGGTAGGGGAGAAGGGGAGACCCAGTACTTC.

This clone was counted many times. The chain uses TRBV19 and TRBJ2-5, with D uncertain. The germline V gene has CDR1 LNHDA and CDR2 SQIVND (reference sequence). V was pared by 5 bases and J by 5 bases, with 12 bases between. The length of the CDR3 is 13 residues. Here the CDR3 reads CASSFGLEETQYF. CDR3 sequence (DNA): TGTGCCAGTAGTTTCGGGTTGGAGGAGACCCAGTACTTC.

The rearrangement uses TRBV10-2 and TRBJ2-5; D not resolved. Trimming removed 3 bases at V and 7 bases at J, with 12 bases between. Germline CDR1 and CDR2: WSHSY and SAAADI. The CDR3 contains 13 residues. CDR3 sequence reads: CASSEAHYGTQYF. The DNA for the CDR3 is TGCGCCAGCAGTGAAGCACACTACGGGACCCAGTACTTC.

This CDR3 reads CASSVATGTAGELFF. The CDR3 region has the DNA TGCGCCAGCAGTGTTGCCACAGGGACGGCCGGGGAGCTGTTTTTT. The V call is TRBV10-1, the J call TRBJ2-2; perhaps TRBD1 as D (6 bases). Trimming took off 4 bases at V and 6 bases at J, with 15 bases between the two ends. Looked up from germline, CDR1 is WNHNN and CDR2 is SYGVQD (reference sequence). The CDR3 is made up of 15 amino acids.

J is TRBJ2-2 and V is TRBV29-1; possible D gene TRBD2, 6 bases. This CDR3 region has 15 residues. From germline, CDR1 is SQVTM and CDR2 ANQGSEA. V was trimmed by 7 bases and J by 4 bases, leaving 19 bases between them. This chain's CDR3 is CSAGMTSPVTGELFF. The CDR3 DNA reads as TGCAGCGCTGGGATGACTAGTCCCGTCACCGGGGAGCTGTTTTTT.

This chain joins TRBV9 and TRBJ1-3; a weak D match, TRBD1 (6 bases). This CDR3 comprises 15 residues. In germline, CDR1 is SGDLS, CDR2 YYNGEE. With 3 bases removed from V and 0 bases from J, the gap between germline ends came to 10 bases. The DNA of the CDR3 is TGTGCCAGCAGCGGGGACACTTCCTCTGGAAACACCATATATTTT. Amino acids: CASSGDTSSGNTIYF.